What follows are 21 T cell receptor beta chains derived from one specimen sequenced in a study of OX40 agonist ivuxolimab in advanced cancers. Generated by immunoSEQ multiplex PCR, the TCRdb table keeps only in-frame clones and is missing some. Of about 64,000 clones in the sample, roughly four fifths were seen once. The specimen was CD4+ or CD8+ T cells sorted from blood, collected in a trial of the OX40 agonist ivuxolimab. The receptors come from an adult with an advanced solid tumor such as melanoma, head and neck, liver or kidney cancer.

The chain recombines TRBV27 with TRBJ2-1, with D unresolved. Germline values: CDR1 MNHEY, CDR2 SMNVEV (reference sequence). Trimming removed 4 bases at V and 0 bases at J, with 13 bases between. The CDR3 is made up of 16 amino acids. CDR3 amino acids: CASSSLVRGSYNEQFF. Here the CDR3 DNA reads TGTGCCAGCAGTTCCCTAGTTAGAGGCTCCTACAATGAGCAGTTCTTC.

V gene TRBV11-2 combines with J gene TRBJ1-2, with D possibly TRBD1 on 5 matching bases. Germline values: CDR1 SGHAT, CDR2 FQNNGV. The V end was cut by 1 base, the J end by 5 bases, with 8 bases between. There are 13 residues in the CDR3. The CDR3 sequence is CASSLGGAYGYTF. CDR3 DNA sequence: TGTGCCAGCAGCTTAGGGGGCGCGTATGGCTACACCTTC. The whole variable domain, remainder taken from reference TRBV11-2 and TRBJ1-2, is EAGVAQSPRYKIIEKRQSVAFWCNPISGHATLYWYQQILGQGPKLLIQFQNNGVVDDSQLPKDRFSAERLKGVDSTLKIQPAKLEDSAVYLCASSLGGAYGYTFGSGTRLTVV.

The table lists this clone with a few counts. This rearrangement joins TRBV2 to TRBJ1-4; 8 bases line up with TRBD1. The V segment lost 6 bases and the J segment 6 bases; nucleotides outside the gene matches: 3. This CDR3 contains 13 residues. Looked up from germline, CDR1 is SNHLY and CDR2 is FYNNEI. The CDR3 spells CASSGTGHEKLFF. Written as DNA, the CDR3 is TGTGCCAGCAGCGGGACAGGACATGAAAAACTGTTTTTT.

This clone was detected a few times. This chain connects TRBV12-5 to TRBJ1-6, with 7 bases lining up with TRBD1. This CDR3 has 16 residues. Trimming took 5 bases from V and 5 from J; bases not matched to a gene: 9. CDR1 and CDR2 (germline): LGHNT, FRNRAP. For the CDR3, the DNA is TGTGCTAGTGGTACGAACAGGGGACCAGATAATTCACCCCTCCACTTT. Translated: CASGTNRGPDNSPLHF. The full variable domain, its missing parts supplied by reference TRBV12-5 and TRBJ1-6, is DARVTQTPRHKVTEMGQEVTMRCQPILGHNTVFWYRQTMMQGLELLAYFRNRAPLDDSGMPKDRFSAEMPDATLATLKIQPSEPRDSAVYFCASGTNRGPDNSPLHFGNGTRLTVT.

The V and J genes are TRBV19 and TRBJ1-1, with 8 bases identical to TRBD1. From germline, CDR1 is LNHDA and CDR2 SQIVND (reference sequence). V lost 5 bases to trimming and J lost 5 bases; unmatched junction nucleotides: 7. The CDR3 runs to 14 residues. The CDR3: CASSSPGDRTEAFF. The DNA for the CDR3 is TGTGCCAGTAGTTCCCCCGGGGACAGGACTGAAGCTTTCTTT.

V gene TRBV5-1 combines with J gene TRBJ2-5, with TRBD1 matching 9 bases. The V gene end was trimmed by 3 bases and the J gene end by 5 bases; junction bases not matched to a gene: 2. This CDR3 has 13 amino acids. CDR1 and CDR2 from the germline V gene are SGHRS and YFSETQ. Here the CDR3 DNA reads TGCGCCAGCAGCTCTGGGACAGGGGAGACCCAGTACTTC. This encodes CASSSGTGETQYF.

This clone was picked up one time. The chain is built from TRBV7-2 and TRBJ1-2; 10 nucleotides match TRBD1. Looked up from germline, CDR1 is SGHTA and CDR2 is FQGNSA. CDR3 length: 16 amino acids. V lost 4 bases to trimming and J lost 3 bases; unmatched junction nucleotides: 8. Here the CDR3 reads CASSYTGTGAYYGYTF. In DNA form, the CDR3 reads TGTGCCAGCAGCTATACCGGGACAGGGGCGTACTATGGCTACACCTTC. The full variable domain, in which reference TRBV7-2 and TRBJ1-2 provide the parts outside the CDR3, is GAGVSQSPSNKVTEKGKDVELRCDPISGHTALYWYRQSLGQGLEFLIYFQGNSAPDKSGLPSDRFSAERTGGSVSTLTIQRTQQEDSAVYLCASSYTGTGAYYGYTFGSGTRLTVV.

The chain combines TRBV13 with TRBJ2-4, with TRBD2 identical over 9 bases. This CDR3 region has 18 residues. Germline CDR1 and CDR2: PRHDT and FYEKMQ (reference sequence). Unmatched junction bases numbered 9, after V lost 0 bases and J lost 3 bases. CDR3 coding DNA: TGTGCCAGCAGCTTAGGCGTCTCTAGCGGGACGGGCAAAAACATTCAGTACTTC. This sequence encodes CASSLGVSSGTGKNIQYF.

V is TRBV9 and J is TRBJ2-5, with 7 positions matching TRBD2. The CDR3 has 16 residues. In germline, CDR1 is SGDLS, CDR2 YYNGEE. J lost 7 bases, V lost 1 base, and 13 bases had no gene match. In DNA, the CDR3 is TGTGCCAGCAGCGTATCAGCGGGACTGGGGGACGGGACCCAGTACTTC. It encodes CASSVSAGLGDGTQYF.

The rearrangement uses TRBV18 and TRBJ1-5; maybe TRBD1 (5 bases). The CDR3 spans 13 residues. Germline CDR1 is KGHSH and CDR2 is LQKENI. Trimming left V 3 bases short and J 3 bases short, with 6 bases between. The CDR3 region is CASSPTDNQPQHF. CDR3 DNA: TGTGCCAGCTCACCGACAGACAATCAGCCCCAGCATTTT. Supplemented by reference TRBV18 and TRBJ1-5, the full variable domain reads NAGVMQNPRHLVRRRGQEARLRCSPMKGHSHVYWYRQLPEEGLKFMVYLQKENIIDESGMPKERFSAEFPKEGPSILRIQQVVRGDSAAYFCASSPTDNQPQHFGDGTRLSIL.

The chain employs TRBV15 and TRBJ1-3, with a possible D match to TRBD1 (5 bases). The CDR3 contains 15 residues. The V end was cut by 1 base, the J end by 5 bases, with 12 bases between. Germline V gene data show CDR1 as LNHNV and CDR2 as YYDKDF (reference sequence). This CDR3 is CATSRAGTSRNTIYF. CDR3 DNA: TGTGCCACCAGCAGAGCCGGGACGTCTAGAAACACCATATATTTT.

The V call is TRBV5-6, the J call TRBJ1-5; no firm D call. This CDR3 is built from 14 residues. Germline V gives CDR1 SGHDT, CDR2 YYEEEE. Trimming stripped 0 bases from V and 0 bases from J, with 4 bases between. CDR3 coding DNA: TGTGCCAGCAGCTTGGCCCTTAGCAATCAGCCCCAGCATTTT. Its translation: CASSLALSNQPQHF.

The CDR3 DNA sequence: TGTGCCTGGATCCAAGGAGGCTACACCTTC. Protein product: CAWIQGGYTF. The gene calls are TRBV30 and TRBJ1-2; D gene ambiguous. Germline V gene lookup returns CDR1 GTSNPN and CDR2 SVGIG (reference sequence). This CDR3 has 10 residues. Trimming pared 4 bases from V and 8 bases from J, leaving 8 bases between.

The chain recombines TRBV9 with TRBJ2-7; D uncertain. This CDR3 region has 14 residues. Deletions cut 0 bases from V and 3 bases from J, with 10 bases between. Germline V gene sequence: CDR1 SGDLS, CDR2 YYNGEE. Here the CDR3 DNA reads TGTGCCAGCAGCGTAGGCACAGTAAGCTACGAGCAGTACTTC. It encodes CASSVGTVSYEQYF. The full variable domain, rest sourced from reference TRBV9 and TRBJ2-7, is DSGVTQTPKHLITATGQRVTLRCSPRSGDLSVYWYQQSLDQGLQFLIQYYNGEERAKGNILERFSAQQFPDLHSELNLSSLELGDSALYFCASSVGTVSYEQYFGPGTRLTVT.

The CDR3 sequence is CASRGTGRATGELFF. In nucleotides, the CDR3 is TGTGCCAGCAGAGGGACAGGGCGAGCCACCGGGGAGCTGTTTTTT. This rearrangement joins TRBV4-2 to TRBJ2-2, with TRBD1 identical over 9 bases. The V segment lost 6 bases and the J segment 4 bases; nucleotides outside the gene matches: 6. Germline loops: CDR1 LGHNA, CDR2 YNFKEQ. The CDR3 has 15 amino acids.

The CDR3: CASRKDRSILNEKLFF. The CDR3 DNA is TGTGCCAGCAGAAAAGACAGATCGATACTTAATGAAAAACTGTTTTTT. This rearrangement joins TRBV6-6 to TRBJ1-4; tentatively, D is TRBD1 (5 bases). This CDR3 is 16 amino acids long. Germline lookup yields CDR1 MNHNY and CDR2 SVGAGI (reference sequence). V lost 6 bases to trimming and J lost 4 bases, with 18 bases between them.

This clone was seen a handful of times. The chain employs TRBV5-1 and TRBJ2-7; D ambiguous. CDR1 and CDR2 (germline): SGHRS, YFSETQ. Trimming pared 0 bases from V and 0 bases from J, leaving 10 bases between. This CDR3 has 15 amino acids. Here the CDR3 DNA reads TGCGCCAGCAGCTTGGAAAGGACGGGCTCCTACGAGCAGTACTTC. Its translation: CASSLERTGSYEQYF.

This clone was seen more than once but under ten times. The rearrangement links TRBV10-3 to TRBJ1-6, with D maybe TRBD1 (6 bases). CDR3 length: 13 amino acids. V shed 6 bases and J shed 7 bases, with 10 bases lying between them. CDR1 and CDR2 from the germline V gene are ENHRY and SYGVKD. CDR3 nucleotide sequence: TGTGCCATCAGCTCGGACAGAAATTCACCCCTCCACTTT. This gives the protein CAISSDRNSPLHF.

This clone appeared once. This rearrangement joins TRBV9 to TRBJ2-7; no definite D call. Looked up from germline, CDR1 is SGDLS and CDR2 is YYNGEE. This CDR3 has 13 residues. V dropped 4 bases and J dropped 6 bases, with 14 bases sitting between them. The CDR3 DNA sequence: TGTGCCAGCAGCCCCCGAACCGGTTCCGAGCAGTACTTC. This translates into CASSPRTGSEQYF.

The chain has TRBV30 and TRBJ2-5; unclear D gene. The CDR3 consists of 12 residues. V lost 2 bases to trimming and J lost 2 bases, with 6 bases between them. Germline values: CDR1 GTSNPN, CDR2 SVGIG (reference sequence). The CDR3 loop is CAWSYRQETQYF. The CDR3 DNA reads TGTGCCTGGAGTTACAGACAAGAGACCCAGTACTTC.

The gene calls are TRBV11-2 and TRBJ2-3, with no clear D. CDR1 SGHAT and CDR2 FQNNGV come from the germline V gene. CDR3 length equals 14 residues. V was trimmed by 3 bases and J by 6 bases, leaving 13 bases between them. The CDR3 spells CASSFLYVADTQYF. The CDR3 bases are TGTGCCAGCAGCTTCCTTTACGTGGCGGATACGCAGTATTTT.